This T cell receptor beta chain stems from a study of OX40 agonist ivuxolimab in advanced cancers. This table comes from immunoSEQ multiplex PCR, and its TCRdb copy is limited to in-frame clones, with some not included. The sample has roughly 86,000 clones, around 86% seen once; the top ten hold approximately 2%. The TCR was taken from an adult with an advanced solid tumor such as melanoma, head and neck, liver or kidney cancer. This material consisted of CD4+ or CD8+ T cells sorted from blood, taken in a trial of the OX40 agonist ivuxolimab.

CDR3 loop: CASSLEPPPLGELFF. Here the CDR3 DNA reads TGTGCCAGCAGCTTGGAACCCCCGCCACTCGGGGAGCTGTTTTTT. The chain combines TRBV5-4 with TRBJ2-2; unclear D gene. The CDR3 has 15 residues. V lost 0 bases to trimming and J lost 7 bases, with 13 bases between them. From germline, CDR1 is SGHNT and CDR2 YYREEE (reference sequence).